The 9 T cell receptor beta chains listed next were all sequenced from one sample in a study of blood T cell repertoires in COVID-19. Using immunoSEQ multiplex PCR, the repertoire was profiled, and TCRdb retains in-frame clones only, with some absent. In the table there are tens of thousands of clones, approximately 82% of which are singletons. The sequenced sample was peripheral blood. The origin of the receptors is a human donor in a cohort sampled during active COVID-19.

The chain uses TRBV10-3 and TRBJ2-3, with 12 bases fitting TRBD1. The CDR3 extends over 13 amino acids. Looked up from germline, CDR1 is ENHRY and CDR2 is SYGVKD. Losses at the gene ends were 8 bases for V and 4 bases for J; bases not matched to a gene: 1. The CDR3 sequence is CAIGTGGPDTQYF. CDR3 coding DNA: TGTGCCATCGGGACAGGGGGCCCAGATACGCAGTATTTT.

J is TRBJ2-1 and V is TRBV2; 11 positions agree with TRBD2. Trimming took 4 bases from V and 0 from J; bases not matched to a gene: 8. Germline CDR1 and CDR2: SNHLY and FYNNEI. This CDR3 has 18 residues. The CDR3 loop is CASSASGGPYLSYNEQFF. The CDR3 nucleotides are TGTGCCAGCAGTGCTAGCGGGGGGCCATACCTCTCCTACAATGAGCAGTTCTTC. Full variable domain (rest looked up from reference TRBV2 and TRBJ2-1): EPEVTQTPSHQVTQMGQEVILRCVPISNHLYFYWYRQILGQKVEFLVSFYNNEISEKSEIFDDQFSVERPDGSNFTLKIRSTKLEDSAMYFCASSASGGPYLSYNEQFFGPGTRLTVL.

The chain uses TRBV10-3 and TRBJ1-2, with D maybe TRBD1 (6 bases). Germline CDR1 is ENHRY and CDR2 is SYGVKD. The CDR3 has 13 amino acids. Trimming pared 6 bases from V and 4 bases from J, leaving 12 bases between. The CDR3: CAIRETGAYGYTF. The DNA for the CDR3 is TGTGCCATCAGGGAGACAGGAGCCTATGGCTACACCTTC.

The chain employs TRBV6-5 and TRBJ1-2, with no clear D. Germline V gene lookup returns CDR1 MNHEY and CDR2 SVGAGI. The CDR3 spans 15 residues. V lost 0 bases, J lost 3 bases, and 11 bases lay in between. The CDR3 coding sequence is TGTGCCAGCAGTTACTCGAGTCAGGCTGACTATGGCTACACCTTC. Translation gives CASSYSSQADYGYTF.

The J gene is TRBJ2-6, the V gene TRBV7-2, with 7 bases lining up with TRBD1. This CDR3 comprises 17 residues. The germline V gene has CDR1 SGHTA and CDR2 FQGNSA. Trimming at V came to 2 bases and at J to 2 bases, leaving 6 bases not matched to a gene. The chain's CDR3 is CASSLRGQGAGANVLTF. The CDR3 DNA reads as TGTGCCAGCAGCTTAAGGGGGCAGGGGGCTGGGGCCAACGTCCTGACTTTC.

The gene calls are TRBV18 and TRBJ2-1; TRBD2 agrees at 12 bases. This CDR3 has 16 amino acids. Germline CDR1 reads KGHSH; CDR2 reads LQKENI. V dropped 3 bases and J dropped 7; count of bases not matched to a gene: 7. The CDR3 reads CASSPQTSGSPNEQFF. The CDR3 region has the DNA TGTGCCAGCTCACCTCAGACTAGCGGGAGTCCGAATGAGCAGTTCTTC.

This chain connects TRBV6-5 to TRBJ2-2; 8 bases match TRBD1. V lost 6 bases to trimming and J lost 2 bases; unmatched junction nucleotides: 5. The CDR3 is made up of 15 amino acids. CDR1 is MNHEY, CDR2 SVGAGI, per germline. The CDR3 loop reads CASSPGQVNTGELFF. The CDR3 coding sequence is TGTGCCAGCAGCCCGGGACAGGTTAACACCGGGGAGCTGTTTTTT.

The V gene is TRBV7-3, the J gene TRBJ1-2, with 7 bases fitting TRBD1. This CDR3 contains 15 residues. J lost 5 bases, V lost 5 bases, and 11 bases had no gene match. CDR1 and CDR2 from the germline V gene are SGHTA and FQGTGA. The CDR3 sequence is CASSPRQGSGYGYTF. For the CDR3, the DNA is TGTGCCAGCAGCCCCCGACAGGGTTCGGGGTATGGCTACACCTTC. The full variable domain, rest sourced from reference TRBV7-3 and TRBJ1-2, is GAGVSQTPSNKVTEKGKYVELRCDPISGHTALYWYRQSLGQGPEFLIYFQGTGAADDSGLPNDRFFAVRPEGSVSTLKIQRTERGDSAVYLCASSPRQGSGYGYTFGSGTRLTVV.

The chain combines TRBV28 with TRBJ1-5; TRBD1 is a possible D gene (5 bases). With 8 bases removed from V and 9 bases from J, the gap between germline ends came to 17 bases. The CDR3 spans 13 residues. Germline lookup yields CDR1 MDHEN and CDR2 SYDVKM. CDR3 residues: CASYGRGNTPQHF. CDR3 in DNA: TGTGCCAGCTATGGGAGGGGTAATACGCCCCAGCATTTT. Combining the CDR3 with reference TRBV28 and TRBJ1-5 gives the whole variable domain DVKVTQSSRYLVKRTGEKVFLECVQDMDHENMFWYRQDPGLGLRLIYFSYDVKMKEKGDIPEGYSVSREKKERFSLILESASTNQTSMYLCASYGRGNTPQHFGDGTRLSIL.